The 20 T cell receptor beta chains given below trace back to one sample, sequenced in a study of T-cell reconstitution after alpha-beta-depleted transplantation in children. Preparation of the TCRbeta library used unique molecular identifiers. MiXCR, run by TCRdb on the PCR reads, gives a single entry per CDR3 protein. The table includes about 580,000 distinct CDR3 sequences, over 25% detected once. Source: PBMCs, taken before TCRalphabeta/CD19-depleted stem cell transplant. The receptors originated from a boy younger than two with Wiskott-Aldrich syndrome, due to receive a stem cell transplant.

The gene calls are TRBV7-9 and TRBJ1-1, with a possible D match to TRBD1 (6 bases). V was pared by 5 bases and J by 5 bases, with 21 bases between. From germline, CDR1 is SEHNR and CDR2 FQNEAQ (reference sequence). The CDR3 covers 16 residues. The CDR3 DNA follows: TGTGCCAGCAGCGAGACCCCAGGGGAGTCAGCAACTGAAGCTTTCTTT. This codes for CASSETPGESATEAFF.

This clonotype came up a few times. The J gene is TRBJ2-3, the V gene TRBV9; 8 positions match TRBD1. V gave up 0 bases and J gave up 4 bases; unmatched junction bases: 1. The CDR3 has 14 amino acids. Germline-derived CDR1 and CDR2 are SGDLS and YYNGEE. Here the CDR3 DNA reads TGTGCCAGCAGCGTAGTACAGGGGGCAGATACGCAGTATTTT. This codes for CASSVVQGADTQYF.

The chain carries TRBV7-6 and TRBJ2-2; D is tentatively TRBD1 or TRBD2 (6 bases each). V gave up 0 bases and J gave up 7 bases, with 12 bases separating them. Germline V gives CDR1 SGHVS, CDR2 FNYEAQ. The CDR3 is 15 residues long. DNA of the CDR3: TGTGCCAGCAGCTTAGCTCGGGGGCCTGTCGGGGAGCTGTTTTTT. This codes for CASSLARGPVGELFF.

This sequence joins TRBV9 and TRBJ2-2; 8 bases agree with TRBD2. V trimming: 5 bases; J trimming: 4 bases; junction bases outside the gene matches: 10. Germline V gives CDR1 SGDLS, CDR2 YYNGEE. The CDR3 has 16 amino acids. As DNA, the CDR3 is TGTGCCAGCAGTCCCAATAGCGGGACCGGCACCGGGGAGCTGTTTTTT. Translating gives CASSPNSGTGTGELFF.

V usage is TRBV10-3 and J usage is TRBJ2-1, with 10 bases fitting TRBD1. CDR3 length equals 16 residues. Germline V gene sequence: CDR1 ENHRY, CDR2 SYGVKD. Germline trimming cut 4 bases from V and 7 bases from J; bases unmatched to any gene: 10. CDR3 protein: CAISGPIGTGENEQFF. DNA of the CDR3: TGTGCCATCAGTGGACCTATCGGGACAGGGGAAAATGAGCAGTTCTTC.

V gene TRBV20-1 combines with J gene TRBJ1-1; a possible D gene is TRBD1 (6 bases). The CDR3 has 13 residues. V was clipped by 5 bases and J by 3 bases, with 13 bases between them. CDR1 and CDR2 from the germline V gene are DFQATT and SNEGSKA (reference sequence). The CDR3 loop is CSAARDTYTEAFF. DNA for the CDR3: TGCAGTGCTGCCCGGGACACCTACACTGAAGCTTTCTTT.

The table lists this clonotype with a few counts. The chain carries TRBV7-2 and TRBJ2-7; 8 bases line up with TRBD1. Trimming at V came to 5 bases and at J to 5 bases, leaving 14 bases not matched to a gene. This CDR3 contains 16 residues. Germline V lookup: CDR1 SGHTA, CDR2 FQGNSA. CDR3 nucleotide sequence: TGTGCCAGCAGCCAAGACTCAGGGGGCGCAGGGCACGAGCAGTACTTC. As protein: CASSQDSGGAGHEQYF.

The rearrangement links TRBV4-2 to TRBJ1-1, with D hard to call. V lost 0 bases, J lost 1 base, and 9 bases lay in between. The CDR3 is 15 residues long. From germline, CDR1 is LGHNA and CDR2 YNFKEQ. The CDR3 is CASSQDRIPNTEAFF. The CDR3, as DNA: TGTGCCAGCAGCCAAGATCGGATTCCGAACACTGAAGCTTTCTTT.

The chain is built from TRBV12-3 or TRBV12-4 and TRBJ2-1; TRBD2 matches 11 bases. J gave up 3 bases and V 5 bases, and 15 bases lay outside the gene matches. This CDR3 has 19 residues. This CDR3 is CASSHRPISGRADYNEQFF. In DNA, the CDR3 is TGTGCCAGCAGTCACCGCCCCATTAGCGGGAGGGCCGACTACAATGAGCAGTTCTTC.

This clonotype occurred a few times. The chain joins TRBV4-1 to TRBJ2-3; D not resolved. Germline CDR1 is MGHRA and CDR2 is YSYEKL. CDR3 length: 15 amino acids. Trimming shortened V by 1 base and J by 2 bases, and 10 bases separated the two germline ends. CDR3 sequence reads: CASSQGRANTDTQYF. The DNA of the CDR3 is TGCGCCAGCAGCCAAGGCCGGGCCAACACAGATACGCAGTATTTT.

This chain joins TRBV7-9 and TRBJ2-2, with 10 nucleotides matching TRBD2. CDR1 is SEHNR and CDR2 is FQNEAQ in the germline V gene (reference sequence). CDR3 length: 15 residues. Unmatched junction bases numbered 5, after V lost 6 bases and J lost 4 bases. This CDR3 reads CASRSSGSGTGELFF. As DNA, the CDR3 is TGTGCCAGCAGATCTAGCGGGAGTGGCACCGGGGAGCTGTTTTTT.

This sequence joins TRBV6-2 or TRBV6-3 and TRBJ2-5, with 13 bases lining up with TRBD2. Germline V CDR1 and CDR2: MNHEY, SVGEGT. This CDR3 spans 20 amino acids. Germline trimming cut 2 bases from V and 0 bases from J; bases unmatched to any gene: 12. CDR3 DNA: TGTGCCAGCAGTTACCCTAGGACTAGCGGGAGTTTTCGCAACCAAGAGACCCAGTACTTC. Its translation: CASSYPRTSGSFRNQETQYF.

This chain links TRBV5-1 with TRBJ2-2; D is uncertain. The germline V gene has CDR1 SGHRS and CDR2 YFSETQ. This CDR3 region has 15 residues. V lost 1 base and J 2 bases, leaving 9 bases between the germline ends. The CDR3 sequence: CASSLSSVNTGELFF. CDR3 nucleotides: TGCGCCAGCAGCTTGAGCAGCGTTAACACCGGGGAGCTGTTTTTT.

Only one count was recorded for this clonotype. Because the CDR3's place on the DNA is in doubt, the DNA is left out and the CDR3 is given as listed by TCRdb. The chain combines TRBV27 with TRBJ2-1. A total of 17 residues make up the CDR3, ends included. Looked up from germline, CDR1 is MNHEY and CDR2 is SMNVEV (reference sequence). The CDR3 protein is CASRWGTTMSSSSVQFF.

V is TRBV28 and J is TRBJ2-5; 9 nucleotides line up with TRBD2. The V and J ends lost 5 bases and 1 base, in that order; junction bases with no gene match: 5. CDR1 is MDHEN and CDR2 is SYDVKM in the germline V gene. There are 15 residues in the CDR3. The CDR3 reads CASSPLSGGQETQYF. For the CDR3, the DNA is TGTGCCAGCAGTCCCCTTAGCGGGGGCCAAGAGACCCAGTACTTC.

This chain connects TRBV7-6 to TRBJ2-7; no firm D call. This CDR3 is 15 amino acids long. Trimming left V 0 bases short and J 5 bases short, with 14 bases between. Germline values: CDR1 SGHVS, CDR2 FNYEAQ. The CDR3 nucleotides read TGTGCCAGCAGCTTAGCGGCACCCTACCTGCACGAGCAGTACTTC. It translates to CASSLAAPYLHEQYF. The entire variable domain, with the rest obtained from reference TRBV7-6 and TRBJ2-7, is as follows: GAGVSQSPRYKVTKRGQDVALRCDPISGHVSLYWYRQALGQGPEFLTYFNYEAQQDKSGLPNDRFSAERPEGSISTLTIQRTEQRDSAMYRCASSLAAPYLHEQYFGPGTRLTVT.

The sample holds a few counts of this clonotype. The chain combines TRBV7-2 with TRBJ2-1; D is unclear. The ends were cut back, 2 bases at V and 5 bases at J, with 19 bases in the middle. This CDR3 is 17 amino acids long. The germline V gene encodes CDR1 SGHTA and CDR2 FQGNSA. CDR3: CASSLFFTASSHNEQFF. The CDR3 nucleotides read TGTGCCAGCAGCTTATTTTTTACGGCTAGTTCTCACAATGAGCAGTTCTTC. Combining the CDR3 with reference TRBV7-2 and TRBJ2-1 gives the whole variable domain GAGVSQSPSNKVTEKGKDVELRCDPISGHTALYWYRQSLGQGLEFLIYFQGNSAPDKSGLPSDRFSAERTGGSVSTLTIQRTQQEDSAVYLCASSLFFTASSHNEQFFGPGTRLTVL.

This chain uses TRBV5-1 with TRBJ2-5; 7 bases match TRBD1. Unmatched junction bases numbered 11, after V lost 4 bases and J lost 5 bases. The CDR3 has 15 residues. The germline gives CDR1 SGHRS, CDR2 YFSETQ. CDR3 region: CASSPGQDPGETQYF. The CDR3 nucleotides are TGCGCCAGCAGCCCCGGACAGGACCCAGGCGAGACCCAGTACTTC.

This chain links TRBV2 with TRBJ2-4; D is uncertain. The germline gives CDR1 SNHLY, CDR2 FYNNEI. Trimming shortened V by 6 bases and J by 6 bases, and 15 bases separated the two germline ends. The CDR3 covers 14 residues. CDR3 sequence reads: CASSETRVGNIQYF. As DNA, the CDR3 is TGTGCCAGCAGCGAGACTCGTGTGGGAAACATTCAGTACTTC.

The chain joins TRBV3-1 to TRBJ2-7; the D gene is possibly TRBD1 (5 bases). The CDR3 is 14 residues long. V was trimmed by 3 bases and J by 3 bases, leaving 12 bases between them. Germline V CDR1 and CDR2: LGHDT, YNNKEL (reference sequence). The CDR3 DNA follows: TGTGCCAGCAGCCAGGGCGGACACATCTACGAGCAGTACTTC. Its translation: CASSQGGHIYEQYF.